The present T cell receptor beta chain was sequenced within a study of T cell responses to AZD1222 COVID-19 vaccine. Study-wide points: It was only after the peak T cell response that any repertoires were sampled. With dominance at 160-218 and 743-854, vaccine-associated CD4 TCRs spanned spike. Unmutated variant regions reportedly attract nearly half of all spike-specific TCRs.

The protocol was immunoSEQ multiplex PCR, while the TCRdb copy is restricted to in-frame clones and leaves out a portion. The repertoire holds 75,000 to 100,000 clones, around 89% seen once, with 6.5% to 8% in the top ten. With 0 bases removed from V and 7 bases from J, the gap between germline ends came to 14 bases. Germline loops: CDR1 SGHTS, CDR2 YDEGEE. The CDR3 sequence is 15 residues long. This clone was seen only once. Its cognate antigen is unknown. The clonotype was recovered from an adult in good health. This material consisted of peripheral blood, taken on day 0 of AZD1222 vaccination. The chain combines TRBV5-8 with TRBJ1-5; weak D call: TRBD1 (5 bases). The CDR3 sequence is CASSLAGFNRQPQHF. In nucleotides, the CDR3 is TGTGCCAGCAGCTTGGCAGGGTTTAACAGGCAGCCCCAGCATTTT.